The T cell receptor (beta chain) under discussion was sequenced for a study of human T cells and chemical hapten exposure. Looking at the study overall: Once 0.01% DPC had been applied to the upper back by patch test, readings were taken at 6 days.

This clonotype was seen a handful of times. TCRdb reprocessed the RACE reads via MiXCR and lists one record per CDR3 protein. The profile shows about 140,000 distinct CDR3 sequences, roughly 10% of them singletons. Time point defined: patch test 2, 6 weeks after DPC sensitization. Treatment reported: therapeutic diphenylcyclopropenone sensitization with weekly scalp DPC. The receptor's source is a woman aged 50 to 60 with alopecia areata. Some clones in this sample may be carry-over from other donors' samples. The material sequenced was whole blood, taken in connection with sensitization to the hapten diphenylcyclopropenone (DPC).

CDR3 in DNA: TGTGCCAGCAGTCGTCAGGGGGACGGCTACACCTTC. Its translation: CASSRQGDGYTF. The gene calls are TRBV6-5 and TRBJ1-2; TRBD1 aligns across 7 bases. With 5 bases clipped from V and 8 bases from J, the junction kept 5 bases outside the gene matches. Germline CDR1 reads MNHEY; CDR2 reads SVGAGI. This CDR3 region has 12 residues.